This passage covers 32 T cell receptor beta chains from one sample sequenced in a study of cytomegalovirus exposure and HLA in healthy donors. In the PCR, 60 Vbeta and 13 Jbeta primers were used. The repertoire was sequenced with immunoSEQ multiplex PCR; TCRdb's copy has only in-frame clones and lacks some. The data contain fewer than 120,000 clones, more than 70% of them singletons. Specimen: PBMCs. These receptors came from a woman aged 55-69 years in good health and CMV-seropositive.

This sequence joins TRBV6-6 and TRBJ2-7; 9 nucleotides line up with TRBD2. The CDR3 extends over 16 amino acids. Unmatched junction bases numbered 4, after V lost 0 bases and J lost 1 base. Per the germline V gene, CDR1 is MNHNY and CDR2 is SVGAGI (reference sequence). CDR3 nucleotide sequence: TGTGCCAGCAGTTACTCGGCGGGAGGGCCTTCCTACGAGCAGTACTTC. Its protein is CASSYSAGGPSYEQYF.

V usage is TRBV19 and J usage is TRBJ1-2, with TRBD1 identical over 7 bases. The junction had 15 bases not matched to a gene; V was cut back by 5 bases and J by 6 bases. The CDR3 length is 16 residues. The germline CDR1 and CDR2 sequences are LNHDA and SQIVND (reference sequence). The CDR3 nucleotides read TGTGCCAGTAGTGCAGCCGGGACAGATGAGAGGAATGGCTACACCTTC. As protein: CASSAAGTDERNGYTF.

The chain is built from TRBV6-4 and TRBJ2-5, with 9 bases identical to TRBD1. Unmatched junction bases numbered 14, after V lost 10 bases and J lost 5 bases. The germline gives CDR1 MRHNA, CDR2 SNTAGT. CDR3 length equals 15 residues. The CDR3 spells CAITYGTGRRETQYF. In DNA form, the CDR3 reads TGTGCCATTACATATGGGACAGGGAGGCGGGAGACCCAGTACTTC.

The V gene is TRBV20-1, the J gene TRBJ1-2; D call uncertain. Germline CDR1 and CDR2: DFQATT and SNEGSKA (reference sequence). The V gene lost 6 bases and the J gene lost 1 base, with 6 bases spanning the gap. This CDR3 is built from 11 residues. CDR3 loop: CSATGNYGYTF. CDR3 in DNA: TGCAGTGCCACTGGTAACTATGGCTACACCTTC.

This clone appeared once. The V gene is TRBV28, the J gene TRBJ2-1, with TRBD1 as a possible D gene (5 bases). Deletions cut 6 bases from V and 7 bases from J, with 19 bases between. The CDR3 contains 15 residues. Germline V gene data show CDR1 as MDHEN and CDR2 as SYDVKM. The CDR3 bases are TGTGCCAGCAGCCCGCTGGGGCCGGTGGGAAATGAGCAGTTCTTC. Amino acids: CASSPLGPVGNEQFF.

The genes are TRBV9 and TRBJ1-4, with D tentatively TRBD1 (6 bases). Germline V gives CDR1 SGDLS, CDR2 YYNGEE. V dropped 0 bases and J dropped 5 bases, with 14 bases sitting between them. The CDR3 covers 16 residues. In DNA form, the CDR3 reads TGTGCCAGCAGCGTAGCGGGGGGGGCGCAGAATGAAAAACTGTTTTTT. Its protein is CASSVAGGAQNEKLFF. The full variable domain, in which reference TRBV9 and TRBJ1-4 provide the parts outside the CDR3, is DSGVTQTPKHLITATGQRVTLRCSPRSGDLSVYWYQQSLDQGLQFLIQYYNGEERAKGNILERFSAQQFPDLHSELNLSSLELGDSALYFCASSVAGGAQNEKLFFGSGTQLSVL.

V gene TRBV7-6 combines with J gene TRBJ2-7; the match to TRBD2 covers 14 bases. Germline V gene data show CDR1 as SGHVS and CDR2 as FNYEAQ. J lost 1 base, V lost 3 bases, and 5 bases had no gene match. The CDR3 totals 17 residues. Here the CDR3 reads CASSLGLAGAGSYEQYF. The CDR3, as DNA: TGTGCCAGCAGCTTGGGACTAGCGGGAGCCGGATCCTACGAGCAGTACTTC.

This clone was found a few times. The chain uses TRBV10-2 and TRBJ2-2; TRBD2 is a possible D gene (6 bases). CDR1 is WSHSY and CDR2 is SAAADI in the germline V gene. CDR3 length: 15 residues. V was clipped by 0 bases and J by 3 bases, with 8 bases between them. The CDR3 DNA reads TGCGCCAGCAGTGAGTCTTGGAGGGACACCGGGGAGCTGTTTTTT. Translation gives CASSESWRDTGELFF.

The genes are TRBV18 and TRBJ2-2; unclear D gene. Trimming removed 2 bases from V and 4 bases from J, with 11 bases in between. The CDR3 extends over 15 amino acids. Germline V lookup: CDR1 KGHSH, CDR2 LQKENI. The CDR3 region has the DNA TGTGCCAGCTCACCAGCTACAGCCTTCACCGGGGAGCTGTTTTTT. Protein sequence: CASSPATAFTGELFF.

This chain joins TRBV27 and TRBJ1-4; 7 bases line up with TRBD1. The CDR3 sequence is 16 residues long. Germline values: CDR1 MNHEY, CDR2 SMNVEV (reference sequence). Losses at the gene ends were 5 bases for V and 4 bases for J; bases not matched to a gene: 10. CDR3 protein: CASSPTTGPLNEKLFF. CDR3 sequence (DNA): TGTGCCAGCAGTCCAACGACAGGGCCGCTTAATGAAAAACTGTTTTTT. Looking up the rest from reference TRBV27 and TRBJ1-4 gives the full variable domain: EAQVTQNPRYLITVTGKKLTVTCSQNMNHEYMSWYRQDPGLGLRQIYYSMNVEVTDKGDVPEGYKVSRKEKRNFPLILESPSPNQTSLYFCASSPTTGPLNEKLFFGSGTQLSVL.

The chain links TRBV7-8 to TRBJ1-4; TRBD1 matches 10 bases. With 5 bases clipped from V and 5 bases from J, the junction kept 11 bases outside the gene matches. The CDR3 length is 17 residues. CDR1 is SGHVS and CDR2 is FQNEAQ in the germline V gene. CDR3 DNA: TGTGCCAGCAGCAACCGGGACAGGGGTCTTGTAAATGAAAAACTGTTTTTT. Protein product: CASSNRDRGLVNEKLFF.

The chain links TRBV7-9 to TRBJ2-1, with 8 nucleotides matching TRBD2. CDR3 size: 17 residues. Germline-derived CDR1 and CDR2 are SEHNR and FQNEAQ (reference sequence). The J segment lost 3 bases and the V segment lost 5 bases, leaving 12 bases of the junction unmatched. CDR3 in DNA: TGTGCCAGCAGCATGGGGGGAGCGGGAGACCTCTACAATGAGCAGTTCTTC. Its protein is CASSMGGAGDLYNEQFF.

CDR3 coding DNA: TGCGCCAGCAGAATCCCGGGACTAGCCTCTTACGAGCAGTACTTC. Its translation: CASRIPGLASYEQYF. V gene TRBV10-2 combines with J gene TRBJ2-7, with 9 bases fitting TRBD2. Germline V gives CDR1 WSHSY, CDR2 SAAADI. Trimming removed 6 bases from V and 4 bases from J; junction bases left unmatched: 10. The CDR3 totals 15 residues.

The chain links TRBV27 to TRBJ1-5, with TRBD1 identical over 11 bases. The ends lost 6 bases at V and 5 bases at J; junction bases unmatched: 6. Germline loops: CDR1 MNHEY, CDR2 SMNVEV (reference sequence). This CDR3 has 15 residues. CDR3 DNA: TGTGCCAGCAGATCCGGGACAGGGGGTTATCAGCCCCAGCATTTT. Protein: CASRSGTGGYQPQHF.

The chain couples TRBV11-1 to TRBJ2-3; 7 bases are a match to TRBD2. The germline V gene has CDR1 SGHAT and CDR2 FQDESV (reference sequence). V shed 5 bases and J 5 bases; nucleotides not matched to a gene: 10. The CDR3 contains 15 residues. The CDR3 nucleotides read TGTGCCAGCAGCCGACAAGCGGGATGGGGAGATACGCAGTATTTT. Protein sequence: CASSRQAGWGDTQYF.

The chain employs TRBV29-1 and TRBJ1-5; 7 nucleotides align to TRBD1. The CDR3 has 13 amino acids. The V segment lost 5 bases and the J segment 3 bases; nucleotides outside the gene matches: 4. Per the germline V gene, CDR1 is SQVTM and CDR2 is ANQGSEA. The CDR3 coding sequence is TGCAGCGTTTCCGGGACAGACAATCAGCCCCAGCATTTT. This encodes CSVSGTDNQPQHF.

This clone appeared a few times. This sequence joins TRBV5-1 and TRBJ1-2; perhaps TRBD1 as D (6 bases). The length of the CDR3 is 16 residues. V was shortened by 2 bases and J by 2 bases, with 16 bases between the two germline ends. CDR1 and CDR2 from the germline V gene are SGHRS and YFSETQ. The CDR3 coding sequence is TGCGCCAGCAGCTTTGGCCTTCGGGACACCAACTATGGCTACACCTTC. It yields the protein CASSFGLRDTNYGYTF.

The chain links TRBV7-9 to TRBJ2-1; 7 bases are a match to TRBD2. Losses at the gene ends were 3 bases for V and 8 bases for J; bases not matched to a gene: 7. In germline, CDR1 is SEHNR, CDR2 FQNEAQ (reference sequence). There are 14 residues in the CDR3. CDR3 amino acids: CASSLRGLIDEQFF. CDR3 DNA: TGTGCCAGCAGCTTGAGGGGACTAATCGATGAGCAGTTCTTC.

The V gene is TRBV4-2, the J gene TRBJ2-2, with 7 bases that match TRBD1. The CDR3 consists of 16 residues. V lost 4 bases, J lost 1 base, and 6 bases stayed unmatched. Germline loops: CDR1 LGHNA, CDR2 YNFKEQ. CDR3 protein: CASSPTGTENTGELFF. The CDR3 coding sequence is TGTGCCAGCAGCCCCACCGGGACAGAGAACACCGGGGAGCTGTTTTTT.

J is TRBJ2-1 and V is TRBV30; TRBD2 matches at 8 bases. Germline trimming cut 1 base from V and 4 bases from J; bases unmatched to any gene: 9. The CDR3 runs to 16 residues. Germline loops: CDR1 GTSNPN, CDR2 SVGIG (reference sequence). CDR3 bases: TGTGCCTGGAGTGGTTTTGAACTAGCGGATTACAATGAGCAGTTCTTC. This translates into CAWSGFELADYNEQFF.

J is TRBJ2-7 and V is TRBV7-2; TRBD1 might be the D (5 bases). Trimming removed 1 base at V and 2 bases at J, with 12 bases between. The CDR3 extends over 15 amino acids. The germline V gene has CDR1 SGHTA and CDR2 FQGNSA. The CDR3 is CASSLEGSGTYEQYF. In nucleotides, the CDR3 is TGTGCCAGCAGCTTAGAAGGTTCAGGGACCTACGAGCAGTACTTC.

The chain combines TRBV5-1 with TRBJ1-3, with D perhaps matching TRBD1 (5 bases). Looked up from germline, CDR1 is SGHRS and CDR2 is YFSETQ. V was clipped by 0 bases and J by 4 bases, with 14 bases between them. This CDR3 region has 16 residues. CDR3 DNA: TGCGCCAGCAGCTTGGCCGGACAAACCGGGGGAAACACCATATATTTT. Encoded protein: CASSLAGQTGGNTIYF.

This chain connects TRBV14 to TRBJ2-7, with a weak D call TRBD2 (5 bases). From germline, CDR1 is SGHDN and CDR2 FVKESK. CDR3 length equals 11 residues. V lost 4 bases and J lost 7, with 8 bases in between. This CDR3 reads CASSLGEEQYF. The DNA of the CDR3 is TGTGCCAGCAGCCTCGGGGAGGAGCAGTACTTC. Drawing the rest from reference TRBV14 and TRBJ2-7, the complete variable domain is EAGVTQFPSHSVIEKGQTVTLRCDPISGHDNLYWYRRVMGKEIKFLLHFVKESKQDESGMPNNRFLAERTGGTYSTLKVQPAELEDSGVYFCASSLGEEQYFGPGTRLTVT.

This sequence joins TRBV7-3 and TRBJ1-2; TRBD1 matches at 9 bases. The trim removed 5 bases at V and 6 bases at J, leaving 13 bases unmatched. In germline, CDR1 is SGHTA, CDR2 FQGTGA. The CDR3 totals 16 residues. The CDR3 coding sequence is TGTGCCAGCAGCCCCACCCCGGGACAGGGACGGGATGGCTACACCTTC. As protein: CASSPTPGQGRDGYTF.

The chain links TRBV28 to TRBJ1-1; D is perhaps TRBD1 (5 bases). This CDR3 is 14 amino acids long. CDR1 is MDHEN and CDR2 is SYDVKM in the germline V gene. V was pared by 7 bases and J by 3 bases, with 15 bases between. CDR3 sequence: CASTLGRGDTEAFF. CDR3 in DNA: TGTGCCAGCACCTTAGGTCGGGGGGACACTGAAGCTTTCTTT.

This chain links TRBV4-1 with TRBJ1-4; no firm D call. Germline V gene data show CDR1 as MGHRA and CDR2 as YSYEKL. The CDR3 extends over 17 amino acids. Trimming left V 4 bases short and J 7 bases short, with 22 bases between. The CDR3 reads CASSPYGSPRNREKLFF. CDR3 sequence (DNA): TGCGCCAGCAGCCCGTACGGTTCACCCAGGAACCGTGAAAAACTGTTTTTT.

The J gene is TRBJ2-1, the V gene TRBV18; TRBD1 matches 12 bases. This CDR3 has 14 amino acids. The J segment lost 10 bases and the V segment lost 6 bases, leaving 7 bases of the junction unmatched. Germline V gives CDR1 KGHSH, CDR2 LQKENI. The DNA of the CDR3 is TGTGCCAGCTCTCCGGGACAGGGGGCGCGGGAGCAGTTCTTC. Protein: CASSPGQGAREQFF.

CDR3 protein: CASGLRGGLSETQYF. CDR3 DNA sequence: TGTGCTAGTGGTTTGCGGGGAGGGCTCTCAGAGACCCAGTACTTC. The chain links TRBV12-5 to TRBJ2-5; TRBD2 aligns across 7 bases. V shed 2 bases and J 4 bases; nucleotides not matched to a gene: 7. Looked up from germline, CDR1 is LGHNT and CDR2 is FRNRAP. There are 15 residues in the CDR3.

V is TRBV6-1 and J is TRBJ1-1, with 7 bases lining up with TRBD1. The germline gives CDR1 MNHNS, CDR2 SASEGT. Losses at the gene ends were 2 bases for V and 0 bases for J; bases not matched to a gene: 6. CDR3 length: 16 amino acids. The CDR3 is CASSEYGGQVNTEAFF. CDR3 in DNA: TGTGCCAGCAGTGAATATGGAGGACAGGTGAACACTGAAGCTTTCTTT.

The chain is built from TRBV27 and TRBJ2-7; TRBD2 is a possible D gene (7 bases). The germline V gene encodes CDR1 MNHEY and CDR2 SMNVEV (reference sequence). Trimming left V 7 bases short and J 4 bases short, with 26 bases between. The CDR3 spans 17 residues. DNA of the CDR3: TGTGCCAGCACCTCCCGAGGTCGGGGGGCGAAGGATTACGAGCAGTACTTC. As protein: CASTSRGRGAKDYEQYF.

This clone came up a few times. The CDR3 reads CAAPQTEMNTEAFF. The DNA for the CDR3 is TGTGCCGCCCCCCAGACAGAGATGAACACTGAAGCTTTCTTT. V and J are TRBV6-1 and TRBJ1-1; the D gene is possibly TRBD1 (5 bases). This CDR3 spans 14 amino acids. Trimming took off 11 bases at V and 0 bases at J, with 16 bases between the two ends. In germline, CDR1 is MNHNS, CDR2 SASEGT.

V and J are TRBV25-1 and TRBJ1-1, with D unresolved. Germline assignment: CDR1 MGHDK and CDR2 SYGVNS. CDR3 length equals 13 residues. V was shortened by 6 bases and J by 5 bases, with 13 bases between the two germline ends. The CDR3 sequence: CASRDDGGTEAFF. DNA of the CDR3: TGTGCCAGCAGGGACGACGGAGGGACTGAAGCTTTCTTT. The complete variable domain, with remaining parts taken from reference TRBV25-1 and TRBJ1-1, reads EADIYQTPRYLVIGTGKKITLECSQTMGHDKMYWYQQDPGMELHLIHYSYGVNSTEKGDLSSESTVSRIRTEHFPLTLESARPSHTSQYLCASRDDGGTEAFFGQGTRLTVV.